The present T cell receptor beta chain was sequenced within a study of T-cell memory formation after mild COVID-19. V trimming: 4 bases; J trimming: 7 bases; junction bases outside the gene matches: 6. Germline values: CDR1 SEHNR, CDR2 FQNEAQ (reference sequence). This CDR3 comprises 15 residues. Employing constant-segment primers, 5'RACE generated TCR alpha and TCR beta cDNA libraries bearing sample barcodes and UMIs. TCRdb reprocessed the 5' RACE reads via MiXCR and lists one record per CDR3 protein. Here the sample spans fewer than 700,000 distinct CDR3 sequences, about 20% being singletons. The chain recombines TRBV7-9 with TRBJ2-1; 11 nucleotides line up with TRBD1. Source material: PBMCs or a T cell subset sorted from them (not recorded which). This receptor was identified in an adult woman who had mild COVID-19 (a few samples of this study predate the infection). Cell type and time point are not known. The CDR3 region has the DNA TGTGCCAGCAGCTACCGTCGGGACAGGGGGAATGAGCAGTTCTTC. It specifies CASSYRRDRGNEQFF.